The entry below describes one T cell receptor (beta chain). Its specificity is unknown. These data originate in a study of cytomegalovirus exposure and HLA in healthy donors. Findings and caveats of the study: About 87% or about 30% of the time was how often most TCR beta V segments were productive, according to an earlier analysis.

60 Vbeta and 13 Jbeta primers were used in PCR. Here immunoSEQ multiplex PCR was the method, and the copy in TCRdb shows in-frame clones only, minus some. Seen here are just under 65,000 clones, roughly 78% observed once, and the top ten hold about 4.1%. The V end was cut by 3 bases, the J end by 6 bases, with 15 bases between. The CDR3 has 15 amino acids. Germline V gives CDR1 LGHNT, CDR2 FRNRAP. V usage is TRBV12-5 and J usage is TRBJ1-5; the D is unclear. The origin of this receptor is a woman younger than 45 in good health and CMV-seronegative. The sequencing input was PBMCs. The CDR3 region is CASGLPGPSFQPQHF. CDR3 coding DNA: TGTGCTAGTGGTTTACCCGGGCCTAGCTTTCAGCCCCAGCATTTT.